Listed below are T cell receptor beta chains from one sample, sequenced in a study of control samples from healthy donors and cancer patients. TCRdb's table, derived via immunoSEQ multiplex PCR, lists solely in-frame clones and lacks some. The profile covers under 150,000 clones, with 89% appearing a single time and around 4.9% taken by the ten largest. Sequenced input: blood. These receptors came from a man younger than 40 in good health. CDR3s include the opening cysteine and the closing phenylalanine or tryptophan. The order of the fields is J gene, V gene, clone size, D gene, CDR3 DNA, CDR3 protein. D genes are given only for firm matches. Some rows have no size entry. The others give once, few or many, or a class for an expanded clone.

j_gene: TRBJ2-1
v_gene: TRBV7-9
abundance: -
d_gene: TRBD2
CDR3nt: TGTGCCAGCAGTTCAGTAGCGAGCGGGGGGGCGATTGACAATGAGCAGTTCTTC
CDR3aa: CASSSVASGGAIDNEQFF

j_gene: TRBJ2-5
v_gene: TRBV3-1/TRBV3-2
abundance: few
d_gene: -
CDR3nt: TGTGCCAGCATCTTAGGGGGGGCTGGAGAGACCCAGTACTTC
CDR3aa: CASILGGAGETQYF

j_gene: TRBJ1-2
v_gene: TRBV4-3
abundance: -
d_gene: -
CDR3nt: TGCGCCAGCAGCCAGGCCGACAGTACATCTCAGGGCTACACCTTC
CDR3aa: CASSQADSTSQGYTF

j_gene: TRBJ2-5
v_gene: TRBV5-1
abundance: -
d_gene: TRBD1
CDR3nt: TGCGCCAGCAGCTTGGCCCCCGGGACAGAAGAGACCCAGTACTTC
CDR3aa: CASSLAPGTEETQYF

j_gene: TRBJ1-1
v_gene: TRBV29-1
abundance: -
d_gene: -
CDR3nt: TGCAGCGTTGAAACAGGGCGGGACACTGAAGCTTTCTTT
CDR3aa: CSVETGRDTEAFF

j_gene: TRBJ1-5
v_gene: TRBV6-6
abundance: -
d_gene: TRBD1
CDR3nt: TGTGCCAGCAGTAGCGGACAGGGCTACAATCAGCCCCAGCATTTT
CDR3aa: CASSSGQGYNQPQHF

j_gene: TRBJ2-7
v_gene: TRBV18
abundance: -
d_gene: -
CDR3nt: TGTGCCAGCTCACCAGCGGGGGCGAACGAGCAGTACTTC
CDR3aa: CASSPAGANEQYF

j_gene: TRBJ1-4
v_gene: TRBV28
abundance: -
d_gene: TRBD1
CDR3nt: TGTGCCAGCAGCCCAGGGGGCTCTAATGAAAAACTGTTTTTT
CDR3aa: CASSPGGSNEKLFF

j_gene: TRBJ2-7
v_gene: TRBV30
abundance: -
d_gene: -
CDR3nt: TGTGCCTGGACTAACGGAAAGTACGAGCAGTACTTC
CDR3aa: CAWTNGKYEQYF

j_gene: TRBJ2-7
v_gene: TRBV3-1/TRBV3-2
abundance: -
d_gene: -
CDR3nt: TGTGCCAGCAGCCAATTTACAGGCTCCTACGAGCAGTACTTC
CDR3aa: CASSQFTGSYEQYF

j_gene: TRBJ1-2
v_gene: TRBV5-4
abundance: -
d_gene: TRBD1
CDR3nt: TGTGCCAGCAGCTCTCAGGGGGCAGCTAACTATGGCTACACCTTC
CDR3aa: CASSSQGAANYGYTF

j_gene: TRBJ2-7
v_gene: TRBV4-3
abundance: -
d_gene: -
CDR3nt: TGCGCCAGCAGCCAGTTCCGGGACGGTCGCTACGAGCAGTACTTC
CDR3aa: CASSQFRDGRYEQYF

j_gene: TRBJ2-7
v_gene: TRBV19
abundance: -
d_gene: -
CDR3nt: TGTGCCAGTAGTATGACTGCAGCCTCCTACGAGCAGTACTTC
CDR3aa: CASSMTAASYEQYF

j_gene: TRBJ1-5
v_gene: TRBV4-1
abundance: -
d_gene: -
CDR3nt: TGCGCCAGCAGCCAAGATCCGGGTGGGACCCAGCCCCAGCATTTT
CDR3aa: CASSQDPGGTQPQHF

j_gene: TRBJ2-3
v_gene: TRBV6-6
abundance: -
d_gene: -
CDR3nt: TGTGCCAGCAGTCCCCGGCAGGGGCGCACAGATACGCAGTATTTT
CDR3aa: CASSPRQGRTDTQYF

j_gene: TRBJ2-7
v_gene: TRBV6-1
abundance: -
d_gene: TRBD2
CDR3nt: TGTGCCAGCAGTGAGTCCCCCTCGGGGGGCTACGAGCAGTACTTC
CDR3aa: CASSESPSGGYEQYF

j_gene: TRBJ2-5
v_gene: TRBV5-4
abundance: -
d_gene: -
CDR3nt: TGTGCCAGCAGCTTGGACAGGGAAGTGGAGACCCAGTACTTC
CDR3aa: CASSLDREVETQYF

j_gene: TRBJ2-3
v_gene: TRBV5-1
abundance: -
d_gene: TRBD1
CDR3nt: TGCGCCAGCAGCTTGCTTAGGGACAGGCTCACAGATACGCAGTATTTT
CDR3aa: CASSLLRDRLTDTQYF

j_gene: TRBJ1-2
v_gene: TRBV25-1
abundance: -
d_gene: TRBD1
CDR3nt: TGTGCCAGCAGTGCAGAGACAGGGGAAAGTAATGGCTACACCTTC
CDR3aa: CASSAETGESNGYTF

j_gene: TRBJ2-3
v_gene: TRBV7-6
abundance: -
d_gene: TRBD2
CDR3nt: TGTGCCAGCAGCTCGATAGCGGGAGGGTCCACAGATACGCAGTATTTT
CDR3aa: CASSSIAGGSTDTQYF

j_gene: TRBJ2-5
v_gene: TRBV5-5
abundance: -
d_gene: TRBD2
CDR3nt: TGTGCCAGCAGCTTGGAGGTAGCGGGCCAAGAGACCCAGTACTTC
CDR3aa: CASSLEVAGQETQYF

j_gene: TRBJ1-1
v_gene: TRBV6-2/TRBV6-3
abundance: -
d_gene: TRBD1
CDR3nt: TGTGCCAGCAGCCTAACAGGGGGACTCACTGAAGCTTTCTTT
CDR3aa: CASSLTGGLTEAFF

j_gene: TRBJ2-3
v_gene: TRBV27
abundance: once
d_gene: -
CDR3nt: TGTGCCAGCACCCCCTTTCAGGATACGCAGTATTTT
CDR3aa: CASTPFQDTQYF

j_gene: TRBJ1-3
v_gene: TRBV6-5
abundance: few
d_gene: -
CDR3nt: TGTGCCAGCACGTCTACAGGGCCGGGTGGAAACACCATATATTTT
CDR3aa: CASTSTGPGGNTIYF

j_gene: TRBJ1-2
v_gene: TRBV3-1/TRBV3-2
abundance: -
d_gene: TRBD1
CDR3nt: TGTGCCAGCAGCCGATTGGGACAGGGGGCCAACTATGGCTACACCTTC
CDR3aa: CASSRLGQGANYGYTF

j_gene: TRBJ2-4
v_gene: TRBV19
abundance: -
d_gene: -
CDR3nt: TGTGCCAGTAGTACTTCAGCGAGGGAGCTAGCCAAAAACATTCAGTACTTC
CDR3aa: CASSTSARELAKNIQYF

j_gene: TRBJ1-2
v_gene: TRBV7-8
abundance: -
d_gene: TRBD1
CDR3nt: TGTGCCAGCAGCTCACGGGGGACAGGGGGCCGCCTAGAATATGGCTACACCTTC
CDR3aa: CASSSRGTGGRLEYGYTF

j_gene: TRBJ2-7
v_gene: TRBV24-1
abundance: -
d_gene: TRBD1
CDR3nt: TGTGCCACCAGTGATTTTAGCTTCCCCGGGACAGAGGTACTAAGAACCTACGAGCAGTACTTC
CDR3aa: CATSDFSFPGTEVLRTYEQYF

j_gene: TRBJ2-1
v_gene: TRBV4-3
abundance: -
d_gene: -
CDR3nt: TGCGCCAGCAGTCTCAGCGCGGGGACTCCCCCGTTCTTC
CDR3aa: CASSLSAGTPPFF

j_gene: TRBJ1-5
v_gene: TRBV6-5
abundance: few
d_gene: TRBD1
CDR3nt: TGTGCCAGCAGAGCGATACAGGGGCTTCAGCCCCAGCATTTT
CDR3aa: CASRAIQGLQPQHF

j_gene: TRBJ2-2
v_gene: TRBV11-2
abundance: -
d_gene: TRBD1
CDR3nt: TGTGCCAGCAATATATGGGGACAGGGTAACACCGGGGAGCTGTTTTTT
CDR3aa: CASNIWGQGNTGELFF

j_gene: TRBJ2-1
v_gene: TRBV4-1
abundance: once
d_gene: TRBD2
CDR3nt: TGCGCCAGCAGCCAGGTTACTAGCGGGAGTTACAATGAGCAGTTCTTC
CDR3aa: CASSQVTSGSYNEQFF

j_gene: TRBJ2-5
v_gene: TRBV19
abundance: -
d_gene: -
CDR3nt: TGTGCCAGTAGTATCGGGTCAGAGACCCAGTACTTC
CDR3aa: CASSIGSETQYF

j_gene: TRBJ2-3
v_gene: TRBV5-1
abundance: -
d_gene: TRBD2
CDR3nt: TGCGCCAGCAGCTTGGTAGCGGGAGGGCCAGATACGCAGTATTTT
CDR3aa: CASSLVAGGPDTQYF

j_gene: TRBJ2-1
v_gene: TRBV19
abundance: -
d_gene: TRBD2
CDR3nt: TGTGCCAGTAGTATAGGCGGGACTAGCGGGATACAGTACAATGAGCAGTTCTTC
CDR3aa: CASSIGGTSGIQYNEQFF

j_gene: TRBJ2-5
v_gene: TRBV7-3
abundance: -
d_gene: -
CDR3nt: TGTGCCAGCAGCCTCGCGAGGGACTCTAAGACCCAGTACTTC
CDR3aa: CASSLARDSKTQYF